This record concerns one T cell receptor (beta chain) sequence. These data belong to a study of blood T cell repertoires in COVID-19. Study background: PBMCs, B-cell-depleted T cells, or T cells provided the cDNA or gDNA that made up the material.

The germline CDR1 and CDR2 sequences are SGHNT and YYREEE (reference sequence). V shed 3 bases, J shed 5 bases, and the junction held 10 bases outside the gene matches. The CDR3 loop spans 17 amino acids. Original methodology: Estimation of nucleated cell counts relied on the amplification of reference gene primers. The data were produced by immunoSEQ multiplex PCR, yet TCRdb's version contains in-frame clones alone and is incomplete. D and trimming were read from the DNA, whereas the V and J calls and clone size are those reported in that table. Among approximately 400,000 clones listed, around 89% were seen once.

The rearrangement joins TRBV5-4 to TRBJ2-7; 14 bases agree with TRBD2. The specimen sequenced was peripheral blood. This clonotype was sampled from a woman between 50 and 59 years old with COVID-19, enrolled during active disease. The CDR3 spells CASSSPGTSGGVHEQYF. DNA for the CDR3: TGTGCCAGCAGCTCCCCCGGGACTAGCGGGGGTGTCCACGAGCAGTACTTC.